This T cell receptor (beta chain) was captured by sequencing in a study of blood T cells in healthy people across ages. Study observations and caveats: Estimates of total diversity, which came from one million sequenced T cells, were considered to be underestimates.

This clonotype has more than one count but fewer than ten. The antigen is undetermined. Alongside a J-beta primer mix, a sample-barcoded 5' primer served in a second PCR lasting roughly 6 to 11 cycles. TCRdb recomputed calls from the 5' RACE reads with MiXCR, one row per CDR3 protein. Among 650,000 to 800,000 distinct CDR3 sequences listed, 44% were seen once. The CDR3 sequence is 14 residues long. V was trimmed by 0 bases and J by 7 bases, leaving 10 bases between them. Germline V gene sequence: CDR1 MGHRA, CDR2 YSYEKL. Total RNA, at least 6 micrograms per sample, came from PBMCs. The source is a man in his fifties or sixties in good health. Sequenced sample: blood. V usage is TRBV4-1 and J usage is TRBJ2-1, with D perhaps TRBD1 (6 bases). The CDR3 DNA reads TGCGCCAGCAGCCAAGAGGGGGCGTTGAATGAGCAGTTCTTC. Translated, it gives CASSQEGALNEQFF.